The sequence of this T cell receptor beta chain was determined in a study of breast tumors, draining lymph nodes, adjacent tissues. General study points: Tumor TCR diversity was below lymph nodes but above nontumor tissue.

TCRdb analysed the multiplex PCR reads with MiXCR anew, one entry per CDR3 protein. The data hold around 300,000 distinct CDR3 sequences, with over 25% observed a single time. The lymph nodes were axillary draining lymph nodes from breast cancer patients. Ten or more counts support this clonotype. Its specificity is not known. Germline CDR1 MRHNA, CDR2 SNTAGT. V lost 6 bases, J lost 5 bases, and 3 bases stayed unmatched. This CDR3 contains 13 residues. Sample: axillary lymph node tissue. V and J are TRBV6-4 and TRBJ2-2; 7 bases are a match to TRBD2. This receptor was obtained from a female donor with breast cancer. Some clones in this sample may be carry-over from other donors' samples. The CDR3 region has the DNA TGTGCCAGCAGCGAACTAGCGACCGGGGAGCTGTTTTTT. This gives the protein CASSELATGELFF.